This T cell receptor beta chain was found in a study of PD-L1 blockade in urothelial cancer. Study-wide context: Males with urothelial cancer arising in the bladder constituted most of the 29 patients. Blood was evaluated 3 weeks (second dose) and 6 weeks after therapy began. Among blood samples, the median T cell count was approximately 140,000.

This sample's time point: pretreatment peripheral blood. This CDR3 region has 15 residues. The junction had 6 bases not matched to a gene; V was cut back by 7 bases and J by 0 bases. Germline CDR1 and CDR2: LNHDA and SQIVND (reference sequence). The data were produced by immunoSEQ multiplex PCR, yet TCRdb's version contains in-frame clones alone and is incomplete. The sample includes around 130,000 clones, approximately 84% of them seen just once. The sequence was collected from a man aged 45-60 years with urothelial cancer. J is TRBJ2-1 and V is TRBV19; 7 bases are shared with TRBD2. Here the sequenced sample was PBMCs, taken around atezolizumab (anti-PD-L1) treatment. The CDR3 is CASTTRTSSYNEQFF. The CDR3 nucleotides are TGTGCCAGTACCACCCGGACTAGCTCCTACAATGAGCAGTTCTTC.